These T cell receptor beta chains were read from a single sample in a study of blood T cell repertoires in COVID-19. Here immunoSEQ multiplex PCR was the method, and the copy in TCRdb shows in-frame clones only, minus some. The profile shows fewer than 300,000 clones, under 90% of them singletons. Sequenced: peripheral blood. These TCRs come from a woman in her 50s who had recovered from COVID-19. Each CDR3 is given with its conserved first and last residue. D genes are given only for firm matches. Where a row states a size, it is once, few, many or the class of an expanded clone; other rows omit it.

length	V	D	size	J	CDR3	DNA
13	TRBV12-3/TRBV12-4	.	.	TRBJ2-5	CASSFQGKETQYF	TGTGCCAGCAGTTTTCAGGGTAAAGAGACCCAGTACTTC
16	TRBV19	TRBD2	.	TRBJ2-3	CASSSWTSGITDTQYF	TGTGCCAGTAGTTCGTGGACTAGCGGGATCACAGATACGCAGTATTTT
12	TRBV24-1	.	.	TRBJ1-2	CAIGGVNYGYTF	TGTGCCATTGGAGGGGTTAACTATGGCTACACCTTC
14	TRBV25-1	.	.	TRBJ2-1	CASSVSPLYNEQFF	TGTGCCAGCAGTGTCTCCCCTCTTTACAATGAGCAGTTCTTC
13	TRBV12-3/TRBV12-4	.	once	TRBJ1-2	CASSYDRYYGYTF	TGTGCCAGCAGCTACGACAGGTACTATGGCTACACCTTC
14	TRBV5-6	TRBD2	.	TRBJ2-5	CASRLAGGPQTQYF	TGTGCCAGCAGGTTAGCGGGGGGGCCGCAGACCCAGTACTTC
17	TRBV7-9	.	.	TRBJ2-3	CASSPTTRARSTDTQYF	TGTGCCAGCAGTCCCACCACCAGGGCACGGTCCACAGATACGCAGTATTTT
14	TRBV28	.	.	TRBJ2-5	CASSSPTLQETQYF	TGTGCCAGCAGTTCTCCGACTCTCCAAGAGACCCAGTACTTC
17	TRBV7-9	TRBD1	many	TRBJ2-2	CASSGRDRGLNTGELFF	TGTGCCAGCAGCGGGAGGGACAGGGGACTGAACACCGGGGAGCTGTTTTTT
18	TRBV2	TRBD1	.	TRBJ2-3	CASRRRGPGTGSPDTQYF	TGTGCCAGCCGAAGAAGGGGCCCGGGGACAGGGTCCCCAGATACGCAGTATTTT
16	TRBV18	TRBD1	.	TRBJ1-1	CASSPTGTVAGLEAFF	TGTGCCAGCTCACCAACCGGGACAGTAGCAGGTCTCGAAGCTTTCTTT
15	TRBV4-3	.	.	TRBJ1-2	CASSQEPGLNYGYTF	TGCGCCAGCAGCCAAGAGCCAGGGTTAAACTATGGCTACACCTTC
16	TRBV9	TRBD2	.	TRBJ2-2	CASSVSSAGAGRELFF	TGTGCCAGCAGCGTCTCATCCGCGGGAGCGGGCCGGGAGCTGTTTTTT
15	TRBV5-1	TRBD2	.	TRBJ2-3	CASSPGTSDIPPQYF	TGCGCCAGCAGCCCCGGGACTAGCGACATCCCTCCGCAGTATTTT
17	TRBV10-3	.	.	TRBJ1-3	CAISESPQAYSGNTIYF	TGTGCCATCAGTGAGTCCCCCCAGGCTTACTCTGGAAACACCATATATTTT
19	TRBV4-3	TRBD1	few	TRBJ2-1	CASSHPTPLGQGTYNEQFF	TGCGCCAGCAGCCATCCCACTCCCCTTGGACAGGGTACCTACAATGAGCAGTTCTTC
19	TRBV27	TRBD1	.	TRBJ2-2	CASSLSPLGQGSNTGELFF	TGTGCCAGCAGTCTTAGCCCCCTCGGACAGGGGTCGAACACCGGGGAGCTGTTTTTT
16	TRBV6-2/TRBV6-3	TRBD1	.	TRBJ1-2	CASSQGQGIPNYGYTF	TGTGCCAGCAGCCAAGGACAGGGGATCCCCAACTATGGCTACACCTTC
14	TRBV28	TRBD1	.	TRBJ1-6	CASTIRDRNSPLHF	TGTGCCAGCACCATCCGGGACAGAAATTCACCCCTCCACTTT
14	TRBV7-3	.	.	TRBJ2-2	CASRPQQERGELFF	TGTGCCAGCAGACCTCAACAGGAGCGCGGGGAGCTGTTTTTT
16	TRBV7-2	TRBD1	.	TRBJ2-1	CASSPTPGQGYNEQFF	TGTGCCAGCAGCCCAACTCCGGGACAGGGCTACAATGAGCAGTTCTTC
13	TRBV30	.	once	TRBJ2-3	CAWTRTETDTQYF	TGTGCCTGGACCAGGACAGAAACAGATACGCAGTATTTT
13	TRBV6-1	.	.	TRBJ1-6	CASSDQGWSPLHF	TGTGCCAGCAGTGATCAGGGTTGGTCACCCCTCCACTTT
14	TRBV4-3	.	.	TRBJ1-4	CASSQDRGWEKLFF	TGCGCCAGCAGCCAAGACAGGGGATGGGAAAAACTGTTTTTT
13	TRBV19	.	.	TRBJ1-5	CASSIDHPQPQHF	TGTGCCAGTAGTATAGACCATCCCCAGCCCCAGCATTTT
17	TRBV28	.	.	TRBJ1-5	CASSPLGVSYSNQPQHF	TGTGCCAGCAGTCCCCTCGGGGTTTCTTATAGCAATCAGCCCCAGCATTTT